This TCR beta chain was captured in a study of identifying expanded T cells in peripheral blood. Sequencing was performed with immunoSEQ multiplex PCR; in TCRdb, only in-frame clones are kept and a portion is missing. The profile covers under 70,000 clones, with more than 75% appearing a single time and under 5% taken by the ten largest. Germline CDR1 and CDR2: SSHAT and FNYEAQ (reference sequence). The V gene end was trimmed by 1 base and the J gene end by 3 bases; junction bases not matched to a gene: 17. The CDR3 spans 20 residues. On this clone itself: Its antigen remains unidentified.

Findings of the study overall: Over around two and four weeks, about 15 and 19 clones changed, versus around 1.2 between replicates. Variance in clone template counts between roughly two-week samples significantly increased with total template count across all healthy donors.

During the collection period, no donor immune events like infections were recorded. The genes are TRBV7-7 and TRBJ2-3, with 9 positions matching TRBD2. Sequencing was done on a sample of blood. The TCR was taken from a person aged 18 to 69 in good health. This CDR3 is CASSLVSGSGSGGRTDTQYF. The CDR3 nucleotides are TGTGCCAGCAGCTTAGTTTCTGGTAGCGGGAGCGGTGGACGGACAGATACGCAGTATTTT.